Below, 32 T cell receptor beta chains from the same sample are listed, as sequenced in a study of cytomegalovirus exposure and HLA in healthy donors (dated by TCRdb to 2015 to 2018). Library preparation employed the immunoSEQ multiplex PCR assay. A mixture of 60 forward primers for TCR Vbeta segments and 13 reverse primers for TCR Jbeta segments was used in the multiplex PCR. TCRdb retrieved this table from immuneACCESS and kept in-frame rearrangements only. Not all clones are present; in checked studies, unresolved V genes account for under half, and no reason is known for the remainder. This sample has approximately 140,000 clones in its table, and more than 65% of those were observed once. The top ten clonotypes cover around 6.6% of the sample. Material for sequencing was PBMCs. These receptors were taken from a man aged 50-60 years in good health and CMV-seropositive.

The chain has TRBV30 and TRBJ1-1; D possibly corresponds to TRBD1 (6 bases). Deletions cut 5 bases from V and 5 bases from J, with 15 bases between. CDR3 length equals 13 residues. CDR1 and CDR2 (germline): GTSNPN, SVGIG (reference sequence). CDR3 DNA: TGTGCCTGGCGCTGGGGGCGTGGGACTGAAGCTTTCTTT. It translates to CAWRWGRGTEAFF.

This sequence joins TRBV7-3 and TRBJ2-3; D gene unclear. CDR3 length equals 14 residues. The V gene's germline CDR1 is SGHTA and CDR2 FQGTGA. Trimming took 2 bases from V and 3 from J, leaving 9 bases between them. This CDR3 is CASSLGGRTDTQYF. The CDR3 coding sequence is TGTGCCAGCAGCTTAGGCGGAAGGACAGATACGCAGTATTTT.

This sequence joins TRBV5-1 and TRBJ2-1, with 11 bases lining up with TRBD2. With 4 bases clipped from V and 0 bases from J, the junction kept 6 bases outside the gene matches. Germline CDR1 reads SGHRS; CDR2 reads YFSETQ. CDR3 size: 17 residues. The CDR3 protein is CASSRLLAGASYNEQFF. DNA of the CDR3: TGCGCCAGCAGCCGATTACTAGCGGGAGCCTCCTACAATGAGCAGTTCTTC.

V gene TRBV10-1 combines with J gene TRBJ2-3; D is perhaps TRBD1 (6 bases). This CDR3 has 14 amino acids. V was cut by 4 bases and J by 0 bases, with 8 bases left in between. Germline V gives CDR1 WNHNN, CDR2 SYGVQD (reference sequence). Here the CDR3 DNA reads TGCGCCAGCAGTGTAAGGGGGAGCACAGATACGCAGTATTTT. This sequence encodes CASSVRGSTDTQYF.

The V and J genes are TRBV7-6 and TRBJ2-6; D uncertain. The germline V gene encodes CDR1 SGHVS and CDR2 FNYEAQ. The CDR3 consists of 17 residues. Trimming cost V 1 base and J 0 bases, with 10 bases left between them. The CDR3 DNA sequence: TGTGCCAGCAGCTTAGGGGCAGGTTCCTCTGGGGCCAACGTCCTGACTTTC. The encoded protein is CASSLGAGSSGANVLTF.

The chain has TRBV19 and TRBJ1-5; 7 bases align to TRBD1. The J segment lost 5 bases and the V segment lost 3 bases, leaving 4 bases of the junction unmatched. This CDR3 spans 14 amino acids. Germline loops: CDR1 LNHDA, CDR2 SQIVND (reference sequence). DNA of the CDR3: TGTGCCAGTAGTATTAACAGGGGATATCAGCCCCAGCATTTT. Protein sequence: CASSINRGYQPQHF.

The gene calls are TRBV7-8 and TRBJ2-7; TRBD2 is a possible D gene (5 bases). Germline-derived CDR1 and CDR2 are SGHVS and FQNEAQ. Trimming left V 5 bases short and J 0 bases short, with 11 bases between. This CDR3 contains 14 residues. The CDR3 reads CASSAAGSSYEQYF. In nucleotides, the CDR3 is TGTGCCAGCAGCGCCGCGGGTAGCTCCTACGAGCAGTACTTC. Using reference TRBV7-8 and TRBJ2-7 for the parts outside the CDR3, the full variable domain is GAGVSQSPRYKVAKRGQDVALRCDPISGHVSLFWYQQALGQGPEFLTYFQNEAQLDKSGLPSDRFFAERPEGSVSTLKIQRTQQEDSAVYLCASSAAGSSYEQYFGPGTRLTVT.

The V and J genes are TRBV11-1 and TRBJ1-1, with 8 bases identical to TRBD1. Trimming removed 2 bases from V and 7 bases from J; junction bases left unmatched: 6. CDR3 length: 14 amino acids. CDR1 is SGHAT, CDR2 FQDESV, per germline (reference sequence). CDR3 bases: TGTGCCAGCAGCTTAATGGCAGGGGGCATTGAAGCTTTCTTT. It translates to CASSLMAGGIEAFF.

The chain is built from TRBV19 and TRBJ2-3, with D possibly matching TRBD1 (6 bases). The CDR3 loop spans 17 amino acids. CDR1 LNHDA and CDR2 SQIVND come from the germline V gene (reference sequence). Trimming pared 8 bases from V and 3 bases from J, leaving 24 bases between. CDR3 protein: CASSGHLVNSLTDTQYF. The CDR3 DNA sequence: TGTGCCAGTTCGGGACATCTGGTCAACTCCTTGACAGATACGCAGTATTTT.

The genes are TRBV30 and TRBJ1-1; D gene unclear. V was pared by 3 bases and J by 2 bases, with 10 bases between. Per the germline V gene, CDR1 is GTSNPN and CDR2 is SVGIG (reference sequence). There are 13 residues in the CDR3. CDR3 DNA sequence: TGTGCCTGGAGCGGGAACCTCAACACTGAAGCTTTCTTT. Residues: CAWSGNLNTEAFF.

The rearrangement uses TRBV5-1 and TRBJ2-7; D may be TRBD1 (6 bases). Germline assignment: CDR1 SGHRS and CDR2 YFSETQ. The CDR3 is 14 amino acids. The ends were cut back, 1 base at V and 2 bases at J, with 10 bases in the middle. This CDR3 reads CASSLSTGTYEQYF. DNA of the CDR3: TGCGCCAGCAGCTTGTCAACAGGGACCTACGAGCAGTACTTC.

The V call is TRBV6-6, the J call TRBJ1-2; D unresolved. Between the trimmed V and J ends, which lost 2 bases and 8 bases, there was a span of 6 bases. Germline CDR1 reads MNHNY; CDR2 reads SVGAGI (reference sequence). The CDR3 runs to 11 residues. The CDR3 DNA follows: TGTGCCAGCAGTTACGATGGCGGCTACACCTTC. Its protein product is CASSYDGGYTF.

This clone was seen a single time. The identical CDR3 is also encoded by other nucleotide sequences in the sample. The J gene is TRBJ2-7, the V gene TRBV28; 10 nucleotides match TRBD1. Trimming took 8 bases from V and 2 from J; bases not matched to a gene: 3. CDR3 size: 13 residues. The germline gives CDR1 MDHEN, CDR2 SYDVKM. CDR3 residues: CASRDRGPYEQYF. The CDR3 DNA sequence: TGTGCCAGCCGGGACAGGGGTCCCTACGAGCAGTACTTC.

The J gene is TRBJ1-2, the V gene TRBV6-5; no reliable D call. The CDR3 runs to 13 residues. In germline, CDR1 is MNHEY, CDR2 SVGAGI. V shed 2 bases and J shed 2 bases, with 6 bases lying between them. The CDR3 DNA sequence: TGTGCCAGCAGTTACGACGGGAACTATGGCTACACCTTC. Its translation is CASSYDGNYGYTF.

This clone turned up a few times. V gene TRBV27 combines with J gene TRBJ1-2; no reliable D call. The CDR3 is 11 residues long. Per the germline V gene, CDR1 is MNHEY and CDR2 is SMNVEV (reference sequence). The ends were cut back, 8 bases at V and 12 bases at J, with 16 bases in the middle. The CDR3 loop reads CASPRGGVHTF. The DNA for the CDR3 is TGTGCCAGCCCTAGAGGCGGGGTGCACACCTTC.

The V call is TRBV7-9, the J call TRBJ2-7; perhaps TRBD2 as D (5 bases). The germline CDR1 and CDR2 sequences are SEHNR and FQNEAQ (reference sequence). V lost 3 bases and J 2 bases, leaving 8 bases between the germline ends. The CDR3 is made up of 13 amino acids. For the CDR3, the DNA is TGTGCCAGCAGCTTGGGGAGCGCCTACGAGCAGTACTTC. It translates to CASSLGSAYEQYF. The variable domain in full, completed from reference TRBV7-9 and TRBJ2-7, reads DTGVSQNPRHKITKRGQNVTFRCDPISEHNRLYWYRQTLGQGPEFLTYFQNEAQLEKSRLLSDRFSAERPKGSFSTLEIQRTEQGDSAMYLCASSLGSAYEQYFGPGTRLTVT.

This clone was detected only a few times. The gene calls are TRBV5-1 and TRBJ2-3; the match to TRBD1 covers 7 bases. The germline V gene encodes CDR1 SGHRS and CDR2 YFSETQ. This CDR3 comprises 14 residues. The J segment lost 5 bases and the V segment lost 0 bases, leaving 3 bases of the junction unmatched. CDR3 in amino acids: CASSLGRQGDTQYF. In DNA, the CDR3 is TGCGCCAGCAGCTTGGGCCGACAGGGAGATACGCAGTATTTT.

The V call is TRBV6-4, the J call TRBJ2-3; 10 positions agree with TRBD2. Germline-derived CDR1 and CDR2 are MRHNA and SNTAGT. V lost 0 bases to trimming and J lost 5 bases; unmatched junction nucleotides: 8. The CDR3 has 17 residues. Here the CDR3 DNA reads TGTGCCAGCAGTGACTCAACTAGCGGGAATGTTGGAGATACGCAGTATTTT. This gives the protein CASSDSTSGNVGDTQYF.

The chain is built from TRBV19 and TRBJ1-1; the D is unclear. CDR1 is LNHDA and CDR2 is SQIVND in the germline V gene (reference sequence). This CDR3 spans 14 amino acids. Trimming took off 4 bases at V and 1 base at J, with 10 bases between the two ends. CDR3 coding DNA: TGTGCCAGTAGTAGGGAGGGCTGGAACACTGAAGCTTTCTTT. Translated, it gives CASSREGWNTEAFF.

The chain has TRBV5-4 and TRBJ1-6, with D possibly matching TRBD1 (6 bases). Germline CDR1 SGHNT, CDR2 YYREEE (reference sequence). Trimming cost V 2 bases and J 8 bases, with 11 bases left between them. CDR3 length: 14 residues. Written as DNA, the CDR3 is TGTGCCAGCAGCTTTGAGGGGGTCCATTCACCCCTCCACTTT. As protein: CASSFEGVHSPLHF.

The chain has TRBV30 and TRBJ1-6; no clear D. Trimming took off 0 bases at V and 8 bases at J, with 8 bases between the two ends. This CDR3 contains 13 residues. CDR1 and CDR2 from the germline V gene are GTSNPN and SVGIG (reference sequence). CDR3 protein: CAWSVQRDSPLHF. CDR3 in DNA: TGTGCCTGGAGTGTACAGCGGGATTCACCCCTCCACTTT.

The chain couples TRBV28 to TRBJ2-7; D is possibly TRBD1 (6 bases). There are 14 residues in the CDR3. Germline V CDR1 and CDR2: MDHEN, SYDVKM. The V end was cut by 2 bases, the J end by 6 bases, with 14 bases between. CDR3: CASSLGGPPGEQYF. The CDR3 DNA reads TGTGCCAGCAGTTTAGGGGGCCCGCCTGGCGAGCAGTACTTC. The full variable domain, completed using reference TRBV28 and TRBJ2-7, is DVKVTQSSRYLVKRTGEKVFLECVQDMDHENMFWYRQDPGLGLRLIYFSYDVKMKEKGDIPEGYSVSREKKERFSLILESASTNQTSMYLCASSLGGPPGEQYFGPGTRLTVT.

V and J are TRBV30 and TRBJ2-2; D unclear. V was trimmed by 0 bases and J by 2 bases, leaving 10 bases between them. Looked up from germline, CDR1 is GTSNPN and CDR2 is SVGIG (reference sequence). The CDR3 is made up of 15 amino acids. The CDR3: CAWSVLQTNTGELFF. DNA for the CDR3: TGTGCCTGGAGTGTACTTCAAACCAACACCGGGGAGCTGTTTTTT.

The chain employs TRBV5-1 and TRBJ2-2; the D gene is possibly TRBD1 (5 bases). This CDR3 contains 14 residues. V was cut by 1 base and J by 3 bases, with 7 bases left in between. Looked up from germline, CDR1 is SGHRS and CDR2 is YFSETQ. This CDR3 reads CASSLLGDTGELFF. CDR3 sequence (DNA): TGCGCCAGCAGCTTGTTAGGGGACACCGGGGAGCTGTTTTTT.

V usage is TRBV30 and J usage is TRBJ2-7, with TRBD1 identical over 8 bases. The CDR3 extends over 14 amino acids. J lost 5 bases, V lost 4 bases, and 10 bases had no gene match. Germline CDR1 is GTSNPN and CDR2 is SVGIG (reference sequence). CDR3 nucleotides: TGTGCCTGGAATACTGGACAGGGCACCCACGAGCAGTACTTC. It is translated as CAWNTGQGTHEQYF. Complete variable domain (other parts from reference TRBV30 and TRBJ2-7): SQTIHQWPATLVQPVGSPLSLECTVEGTSNPNLYWYRQAAGRGLQLLFYSVGIGQISSEVPQNLSASRPQDRQFILSSKKLLLSDSGFYLCAWNTGQGTHEQYFGPGTRLTVT.

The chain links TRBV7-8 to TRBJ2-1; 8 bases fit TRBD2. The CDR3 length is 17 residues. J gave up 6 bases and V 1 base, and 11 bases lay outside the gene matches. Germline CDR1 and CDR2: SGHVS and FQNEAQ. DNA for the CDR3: TGTGCCAGCAGCTTAGACCCCCAGCGGGAGATACCCAATGAGCAGTTCTTC. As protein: CASSLDPQREIPNEQFF. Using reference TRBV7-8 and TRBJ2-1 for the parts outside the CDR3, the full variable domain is GAGVSQSPRYKVAKRGQDVALRCDPISGHVSLFWYQQALGQGPEFLTYFQNEAQLDKSGLPSDRFFAERPEGSVSTLKIQRTQQEDSAVYLCASSLDPQREIPNEQFFGPGTRLTVL.

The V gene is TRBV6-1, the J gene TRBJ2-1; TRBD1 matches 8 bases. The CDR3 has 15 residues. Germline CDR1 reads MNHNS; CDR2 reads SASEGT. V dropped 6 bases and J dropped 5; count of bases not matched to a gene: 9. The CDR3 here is CASSTGTGANNEQFF. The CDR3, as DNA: TGTGCCAGCAGCACCGGGACAGGAGCTAACAATGAGCAGTTCTTC.

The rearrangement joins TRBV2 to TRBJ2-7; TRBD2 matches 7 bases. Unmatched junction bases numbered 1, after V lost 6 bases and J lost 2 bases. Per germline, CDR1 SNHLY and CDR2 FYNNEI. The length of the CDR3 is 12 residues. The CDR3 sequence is CASRAGPYEQYF. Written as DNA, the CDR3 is TGTGCCAGCAGAGCGGGGCCCTACGAGCAGTACTTC.

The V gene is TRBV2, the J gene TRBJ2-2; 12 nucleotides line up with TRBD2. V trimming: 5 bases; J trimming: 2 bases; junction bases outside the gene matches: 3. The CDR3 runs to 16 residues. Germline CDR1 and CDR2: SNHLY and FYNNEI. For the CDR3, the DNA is TGTGCCAGCAGTTCGACTAGCGGGAGTAACACCGGGGAGCTGTTTTTT. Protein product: CASSSTSGSNTGELFF.

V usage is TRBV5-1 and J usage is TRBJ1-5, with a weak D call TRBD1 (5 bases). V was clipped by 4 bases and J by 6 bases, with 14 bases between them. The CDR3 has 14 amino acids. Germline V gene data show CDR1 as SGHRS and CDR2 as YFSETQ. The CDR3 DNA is TGCGCCAGCAGCCTCTTTTCCGGGGGTCAGCCCCAGCATTTT. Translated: CASSLFSGGQPQHF.

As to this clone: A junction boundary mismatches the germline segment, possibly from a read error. The CDR3, as DNA: TGCGCCAGCAGCTTGGAGTTACGGGGACAGCAACAATTC. This translates into CASSLELRGQQQF. This chain connects TRBV5-1 to TRBJ2-7; TRBD1 aligns across 7 bases. The length of the CDR3 is 13 residues. Germline V gene data show CDR1 as SGHRS and CDR2 as YFSETQ.

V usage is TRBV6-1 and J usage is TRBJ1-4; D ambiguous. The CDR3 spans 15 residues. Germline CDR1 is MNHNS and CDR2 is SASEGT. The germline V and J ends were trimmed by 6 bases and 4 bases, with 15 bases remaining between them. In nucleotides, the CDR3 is TGTGCCAGCAGAGGGCCGTTAGCGAGTAATGAAAAACTGTTTTTT. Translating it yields CASRGPLASNEKLFF.